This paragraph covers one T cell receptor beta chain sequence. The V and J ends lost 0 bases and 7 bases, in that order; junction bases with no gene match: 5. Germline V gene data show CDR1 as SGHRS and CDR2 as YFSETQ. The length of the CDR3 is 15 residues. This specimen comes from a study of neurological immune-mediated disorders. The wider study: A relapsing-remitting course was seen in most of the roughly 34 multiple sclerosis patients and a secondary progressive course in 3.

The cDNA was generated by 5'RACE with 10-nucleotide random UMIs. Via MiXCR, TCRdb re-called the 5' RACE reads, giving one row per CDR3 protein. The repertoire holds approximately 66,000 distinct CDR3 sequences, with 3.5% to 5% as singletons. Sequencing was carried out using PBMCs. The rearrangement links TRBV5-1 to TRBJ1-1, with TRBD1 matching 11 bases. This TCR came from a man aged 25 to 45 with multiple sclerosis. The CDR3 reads CASSLALGTGGEAFF. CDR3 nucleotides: TGCGCCAGCAGCTTGGCCCTCGGGACAGGGGGTGAAGCTTTCTTT.